The following is a T cell receptor (beta chain) sequence with its context. Its specificity is unknown. The germline gives CDR1 LGHDT, CDR2 YNNKEL (reference sequence). The CDR3 sequence is 16 residues long. The source of the sample is a study of monozygotic twins with inflammatory bowel disease. Study-level findings and limits: The sharing of clonotypes with others was lower in IBD patients than in healthy twins, especially with disease activity. Repertoire similarity did not differ between concordant and discordant twins, perhaps due to limited power. Those with IBD had lower TCRbeta diversity (inverse Simpson) than their healthy co-twins did.

Template switching added UMIs carrying a 6-nucleotide sample barcode. TCRdb re-called the 5' RACE reads and gives one entry per CDR3 protein, without DNA. The sample has under 350,000 distinct CDR3 sequences. The origin of this receptor is a human donor with ulcerative colitis or Crohn's disease, or a healthy co-twin of an affected twin (not recorded which). Sequenced: blood. The J gene is TRBJ1-5, the V gene TRBV3-1; TCRdb calls TRBD1, which cannot be checked without DNA. CDR3 sequence: CASSLGTGKVNQPQHF.